These T cell receptor beta chains were read from a single sample in a study of blood T cells in healthy people across ages. Each CDR3 protein is one row after TCRdb ran MiXCR on the 5' RACE reads. Found here are 890,000 or so distinct CDR3 sequences, less than 80% of them singletons; the top ten hold 25% to 35%. What was sequenced was blood. These TCRs come from a man aged 30 to 39 in good health. CDR3s include the opening cysteine and the closing phenylalanine or tryptophan. A D gene is named only where the DNA matches it firmly. The size entry is marked missing in some rows and otherwise reads once, few, many or a size class.

V gene: TRBV7-6
J gene: TRBJ2-5
clone size: -
D gene: -
CDR3 DNA: TGTGCCAGCAGCTTCCAGGGGGAGACCCAGTACTTC
CDR3 protein: CASSFQGETQYF

V gene: TRBV6-2/TRBV6-3
J gene: TRBJ1-1
clone size: -
D gene: -
CDR3 DNA: TGTGCCACCGAGGACACCCCCGGCGGCACTGAAGCTTTCTTT
CDR3 protein: CATEDTPGGTEAFF

V gene: TRBV3-1
J gene: TRBJ1-2
clone size: -
D gene: -
CDR3 DNA: TGTGCCAGCAGCCAAGATGACGGGGTTCGGGGCTACACCTTC
CDR3 protein: CASSQDDGVRGYTF

V gene: TRBV7-9
J gene: TRBJ2-1
clone size: few
D gene: TRBD2
CDR3 DNA: TGTGCCAGCAGCTTAGCTAGCGGGTACAATGAGCAGTTCTTC
CDR3 protein: CASSLASGYNEQFF

V gene: TRBV12-5
J gene: TRBJ2-3
clone size: few
D gene: -
CDR3 DNA: TGTGCGCCCCAAGCGCGGCCTTTCACAGATACGCAGTATTTT
CDR3 protein: CAPQARPFTDTQYF

V gene: TRBV5-1
J gene: TRBJ1-5
clone size: -
D gene: TRBD1
CDR3 DNA: TGCGCCAGCAGCTCGGGACAGGGAGGGGAGCCCCAGCATTTT
CDR3 protein: CASSSGQGGEPQHF

V gene: TRBV4-3
J gene: TRBJ2-1
clone size: -
D gene: -
CDR3 DNA: TGCGCCAGCAGCCCCACGTTCTTC
CDR3 protein: CASSPTFF

V gene: TRBV15
J gene: TRBJ1-1
clone size: -
D gene: -
CDR3 DNA: TGTGCCACCAGCAGCCTGACAGTTAACACTGAAGCTTTCTTT
CDR3 protein: CATSSLTVNTEAFF

V gene: TRBV2
J gene: TRBJ1-5
clone size: -
D gene: -
CDR3 DNA: TGTGCCAGCAGTGAAGTAAGGGACTCTCAGCCCCAGCATTTT
CDR3 protein: CASSEVRDSQPQHF

V gene: TRBV5-1
J gene: TRBJ2-5
clone size: -
D gene: -
CDR3 DNA: TGCGCCTCAAGGGAAGGGGCAGAGACCCAGTACTTC
CDR3 protein: CASREGAETQYF

V gene: TRBV5-1
J gene: TRBJ2-7
clone size: many
D gene: -
CDR3 DNA: TGTGCCAGCAGCTTAGCAGGGACCTACGAGCAGTACTTC
CDR3 protein: CASSLAGTYEQYF

V gene: TRBV7-6
J gene: TRBJ2-7
clone size: -
D gene: TRBD2
CDR3 DNA: TGTGCCAGCAGCGCTCGACCGGGAGGGGACTACTACGAGCAGTACTTC
CDR3 protein: CASSARPGGDYYEQYF

V gene: TRBV7-9
J gene: TRBJ2-7
clone size: few
D gene: TRBD1
CDR3 DNA: TGTGCCAGCAGCAGCCGGGGACAGGGTACCTACGAGCAGTACTTC
CDR3 protein: CASSSRGQGTYEQYF

V gene: TRBV7-2
J gene: TRBJ2-4
clone size: few
D gene: TRBD1
CDR3 DNA: TGTGCCAGCAGCTCGAGCGGACAGGTACGGAGGAACATTCAGTACTTC
CDR3 protein: CASSSSGQVRRNIQYF

V gene: TRBV6-1
J gene: TRBJ1-5
clone size: -
D gene: -
CDR3 DNA: TGTGCCAGCAGTGAAGATCCCGAAAGCATGAGAAATCAGCCCCAGCATTTT
CDR3 protein: CASSEDPESMRNQPQHF

V gene: TRBV14
J gene: TRBJ1-1
clone size: -
D gene: -
CDR3 DNA: TGTGCCAGCAGCCAAGTCGCAGGCGGGGGAACTGAAGCTTTCTTT
CDR3 protein: CASSQVAGGGTEAFF

V gene: TRBV10-3
J gene: TRBJ2-7
clone size: -
D gene: -
CDR3 DNA: TGTGCCATCAGTGTAGGGGATCCCTACGAGCAGTACTTC
CDR3 protein: CAISVGDPYEQYF

V gene: TRBV9
J gene: TRBJ2-7
clone size: -
D gene: -
CDR3 DNA: TGTGCCAGCAGCGTAGGGCAGTTCACCTACGAGCAGTACTTC
CDR3 protein: CASSVGQFTYEQYF

V gene: TRBV11-2
J gene: TRBJ2-7
clone size: once
D gene: TRBD1
CDR3 DNA: TGTGCCGGCAGCCCGCAGACAGGGGCCTACGAGCAGTACTTC
CDR3 protein: CAGSPQTGAYEQYF

V gene: TRBV6-4
J gene: TRBJ2-5
clone size: -
D gene: -
CDR3 DNA: TGTGCCGGCAGTGAAGGGCGGGACGCCCGGCAGTACTTC
CDR3 protein: CAGSEGRDARQYF

V gene: TRBV2
J gene: TRBJ2-7
clone size: -
D gene: TRBD1
CDR3 DNA: TGTGCCAGCAGGCCGAGTACAGGGGCCCCCTACGAGCAGTACTTC
CDR3 protein: CASRPSTGAPYEQYF

V gene: TRBV5-1
J gene: TRBJ2-3
clone size: -
D gene: -
CDR3 DNA: TGCGCCAGCAGCTTTTTACCCACAGATACGCAGTATTTT
CDR3 protein: CASSFLPTDTQYF

V gene: TRBV6-5
J gene: TRBJ2-5
clone size: -
D gene: TRBD2
CDR3 DNA: TGTGCCAGCAGTTACGGCCCCGCGGGGGGATGGCAAGAGACCCAGTACTTC
CDR3 protein: CASSYGPAGGWQETQYF

V gene: TRBV10-3
J gene: TRBJ2-5
clone size: -
D gene: -
CDR3 DNA: TGTGCCATCAAGACGATTGGGCTCTTAGAGCAGTACTTC
CDR3 protein: CAIKTIGLLEQYF

V gene: TRBV29-1
J gene: TRBJ2-7
clone size: once
D gene: -
CDR3 DNA: TGCAGCGTTGCCCCGGTTAGCTCCTACGAGCAGTACTTC
CDR3 protein: CSVAPVSSYEQYF

V gene: TRBV5-5
J gene: TRBJ2-5
clone size: few
D gene: -
CDR3 DNA: TGTGCCAGCAGCTCGGGATACAGGAGCCAAGAGACCCAGTACTTC
CDR3 protein: CASSSGYRSQETQYF

V gene: TRBV5-1
J gene: TRBJ2-7
clone size: -
D gene: -
CDR3 DNA: TGCGCCAGCAGAGGTTCCGGGCACGAGCAGTACTTC
CDR3 protein: CASRGSGHEQYF

V gene: TRBV7-2
J gene: TRBJ2-5
clone size: few
D gene: -
CDR3 DNA: TGTGCCAGCAGCTCCGGGGTTTTGGAGACCCAGTACTTC
CDR3 protein: CASSSGVLETQYF

V gene: TRBV25-1
J gene: TRBJ2-4
clone size: -
D gene: -
CDR3 DNA: TGTGCCAGCAGTGGAAGCAGTCTAGCCAAAAACATTCAGTACTTC
CDR3 protein: CASSGSSLAKNIQYF

V gene: TRBV20-1
J gene: TRBJ2-7
clone size: -
D gene: -
CDR3 DNA: TGCAGTGTCACGGGAGACAGGGACTCCTACGAGCAGTACTTC
CDR3 protein: CSVTGDRDSYEQYF

V gene: TRBV27
J gene: TRBJ2-1
clone size: -
D gene: TRBD2
CDR3 DNA: TGTGCCAGCAGTTTTCGCGGGGGGGCCAATGAGCAGTTCTTC
CDR3 protein: CASSFRGGANEQFF

V gene: TRBV16
J gene: TRBJ1-6
clone size: -
D gene: -
CDR3 DNA: TGTGCCAGCAGCCACAGGAACCTTCGAGAGAATTCACCCCTCCACTTT
CDR3 protein: CASSHRNLRENSPLHF

V gene: TRBV27
J gene: TRBJ1-6
clone size: few
D gene: TRBD1
CDR3 DNA: TGTGCCAGCATTCTCCCGGACAGGAGTGATTCACCCCTCCACTTT
CDR3 protein: CASILPDRSDSPLHF

V gene: TRBV7-9
J gene: TRBJ2-5
clone size: -
D gene: TRBD1
CDR3 DNA: TGTGCCAGCAGCCCCGCGGACAGGGGGGGTTTGGAGACCCAGTACTTC
CDR3 protein: CASSPADRGGLETQYF

V gene: TRBV5-5
J gene: TRBJ2-1
clone size: -
D gene: TRBD1
CDR3 DNA: TGTGCCAGCAGCCCGCCGGGACAGGGGCCATTTTTGAATGAGCAGTTCTTC
CDR3 protein: CASSPPGQGPFLNEQFF

V gene: TRBV28
J gene: TRBJ2-7
clone size: -
D gene: -
CDR3 DNA: TGTGCCAGCAGTCCCCTAGGACAGATTCTTTACTCCTACGAGCAGTACTTC
CDR3 protein: CASSPLGQILYSYEQYF

V gene: TRBV6-2/TRBV6-3
J gene: TRBJ2-5
clone size: once
D gene: TRBD2
CDR3 DNA: TGTGCCAGCAACCAAATGGGCAGGGAGGGAGAGACCCAGTACTTC
CDR3 protein: CASNQMGREGETQYF

V gene: TRBV15
J gene: TRBJ1-2
clone size: few
D gene: -
CDR3 DNA: TGTGCCACCAGCAGAGATAGAGGGAACTATGGCTACACCTTC
CDR3 protein: CATSRDRGNYGYTF

V gene: TRBV9
J gene: TRBJ2-5
clone size: -
D gene: -
CDR3 DNA: TGTGCCAGCAGCGGAGGGAAAGGGGAGCAGTACTTC
CDR3 protein: CASSGGKGEQYF

V gene: TRBV28
J gene: TRBJ1-2
clone size: -
D gene: -
CDR3 DNA: TGTGCCAGCAGTTCCGGACAGTCCCCCCGAGGCTACACCTTC
CDR3 protein: CASSSGQSPRGYTF

V gene: TRBV20-1
J gene: TRBJ1-2
clone size: -
D gene: TRBD1
CDR3 DNA: TGCAGTGCTAGTAGGACAGGGGTCGGCTACACCTTC
CDR3 protein: CSASRTGVGYTF

V gene: TRBV5-1
J gene: TRBJ2-7
clone size: -
D gene: -
CDR3 DNA: TGCGCCAGCAGCTTGGACGGGGTGTACGAGCAGTACTTC
CDR3 protein: CASSLDGVYEQYF